This entry concerns a single T cell receptor (beta chain). The target of this receptor is not known. No much larger clone is present one base from it, and per-base qualities are unavailable. The cohort comprised under 700 healthy bone marrow donors. Cohort members were all nominally healthy when sampled, although unrecorded immune exposures were likely present. The donor was CMV seronegative and was included in the group of approximately 350 seronegative cohort members. A peripheral blood sample was provided by each donor, and peripheral blood mononuclear cells were used for TCR beta sequencing. Genomic DNA was extracted from the blood cell samples with the Qiagen DNeasy Blood Extraction Kit. The sample is drawn from a study of cytomegalovirus exposure and HLA in healthy donors (dated by TCRdb to about 2017). Looking at the study overall: In an earlier analysis of some 550 of the donors, approximately 260 Gb of sequence data and 90 million to 120 million unique TCR beta sequences from roughly 200 million T cells were reported. In an earlier analysis of a few hundred of the donors, high-throughput TCR beta sequencing was used to judge whether each TCR beta V gene segment behaved as functional or pseudogenic. Roughly 300 gigabases of sequencing data and tens of millions of unique TCR sequences were included in an early release covering around 600 HLA-typed donors. Donor age, sex, ethnicity and CMV serostatus were collected together with the repertoire data. High-throughput TCR immunosequencing, statistical association of individual TCRs with disease status, and machine learning were combined to predict cytomegalovirus infection status. The genetic ancestry cluster associated with self-reported Caucasian donors included 70% to 85% of the approximately 430 genotyped donors. In the later analysis, no new phenotypic data were used to find candidate immune exposures; instead, reliance was placed on TCR beta sequences and their occurrence across donors. A later analysis re-examined previously published TCR beta repertoires from 610 or so donors and added high-resolution HLA genotyping to investigate patterns of TCR occurrence. The number of donors typed differed by locus, with 629-630 for A, B, C, DRB1 and DQB1, over 500 for DQA1, 600 to 610 for DPA1, and over 400 for DPB1. A later genetic analysis used genome-wide SNP genotypes for 398 of the 666 donors, treating that subset as a discovery cohort. Class I and class II HLA loci were covered by the typing at four-digit resolution. The study profiled the T cell repertoires of approximately 700 subjects by immunosequencing and related them to cytomegalovirus serostatus. Across some 400 genotyped donors of the cohort, an average of about 240,000 unique TCR beta nucleotide sequences per donor were sequenced, and approximately 19% of those sequences were non-productive. The study aimed to test whether cataloging public T cell receptors could reveal signatures of past pathogen exposure. Roughly 5 DR-DQ haplotypes were treated as single units for association and clustering because of strong linkage in the cohort. Every repertoire in the discovery cohort had been generated on one and the same sequencing platform. Along with the approximately 700-subject first cohort, a separate validation cohort of more than 90 different subjects was used. Paper-wide results and their limitations: Roughly 15 rarely observed V segments, including chromosome 9 orphons, were excluded from the earlier analysis of 550 to 700 of the donors because counts were too low. According to a later analysis, TCR association rates differed among HLA loci, with DRB1 alleles showing the most associated TCRs and HLA-C alleles showing the fewest. Cytomegalovirus status was reported to be diagnosed by the classifier with high specificity and sensitivity in both the original and validation cohorts. HLA typing was unavailable for some donors at each locus, so association tests used only the typed subset. While some public TCRs were present in many individuals, most TCR sequences turned up only very rarely across donors. At a false discovery rate of 0.05, a later analysis linked some 17,000 TCR beta sequences to specific HLA alleles. In a later analysis, most CMV-associated TCR beta chains were found to appear HLA-restricted, with HLA associations seemingly driven largely by CMV exposure. The presence/absence analyses assumed that sequencing depth was roughly uniform across donors, and that assumption may not be true. In a later genetic analysis, a missense DCLRE1C variant was associated with V-gene and J-gene trimming of TCR beta chains, and the association was replicated in an independent cohort. A later genetic analysis reported fewer N-insertions in productive TCRs among donors in an Asian-associated ancestry cluster than the roughly 620-donor mean. Only TCR beta chains were sequenced in this cohort, and the absence of alpha or paired-chain data limited detectable features. Immune exposure information for the cohort was limited to CMV serostatus. When HLA alleles, especially DR and DQ, strongly co-occurred, attributing TCR associations to individual alleles was difficult. In a later analysis, several top co-occurrence clusters were reported to appear linked to parvovirus B19, influenza, CMV and Epstein-Barr virus. In an earlier analysis of 587 of the donors, most TCR beta V segments were observed in productive rearrangements about 90% or about 30% of the time, broadly matching IMGT annotations. According to the authors, the approach could potentially be generalized to other disease states and immunological phenotypes. The sequencing pipeline was judged likely to have produced a cluster of highly shared sequence variants as a technical artifact. Because the 87-base-pair reads could not distinguish some IMGT-functional V segments, including TRBV6-2 and TRBV6-3, those segments were excluded. A later analysis found that HLA-associated TCR beta chains were more clonally expanded and had lower generation probabilities than equally common non-associated chains. A total of fewer than 200 TCR beta chains were listed by the study as associated with cytomegalovirus. A few of the identified cytomegalovirus-associated TCR beta chains were confirmed in vitro to be specific for cytomegalovirus antigens. A further reported finding was that TCR beta sequences accurately predicted the HLA-A and HLA-B alleles for most subjects in the first cohort. Linkage disequilibrium might explain the correlated functional status among segregating V segments, but an unknown experimental factor could not be ruled out.

Library method: the immunoSEQ multiplex PCR assay. For the multiplex PCR, a mixture combining 60 forward primers for TCR Vbeta segments and 13 reverse primers for TCR Jbeta segments was used. The CDR3 region of rearranged TCR beta genes was amplified from genomic DNA with a multiplex PCR assay. The amplified TCR beta libraries were sequenced on the Illumina HiSeq System as 87-base-pair reads. The study's own analysis went as follows. Across the 670 or so repertoires, a later analysis counted around 80 million unique TCR beta chains, approximately 12 million of which were shared by at least two donors. Raw reads were error-corrected and collapsed into unique sequences with a nearest-neighbor algorithm that merged closely related sequences to remove PCR and sequencing errors. Alignment of CDR3 sequences to IMGT reference sequences was used to assign V, D and J gene segments. For a sequence to be retained, a match of at least six nucleotides was required to both a V gene segment and a J gene segment. A rearrangement was called productive if the CDR3 had no stop codons and remained in frame with V and J, and every other rearrangement was called non-productive. Following IMGT convention, CDR3 was defined as the stretch from the second conserved V-encoded cysteine up to the conserved J-encoded phenylalanine. The earlier analysis of about 620 of the donors excluded sequences that lacked an unambiguous match to a single V gene segment. An earlier analysis of 500 to 700 of the donors classified V segments as functional when productive rearrangements were above 56.7% and as segregating when the standard deviation between donors was above 5%. A statistical classification framework was built for diagnosing cytomegalovirus status from the catalog of TCR beta chain sequences. A later analysis assigned V and J genes by comparing TCR nucleotide sequences with IMGT/GENE-DB human TR gene sequences. A later analysis assigned CDR3 sequences and most-parsimonious VDJ recombination scenarios with the TCRdist pipeline. In a later analysis, each TCR beta chain was defined by its CDR3 amino acid sequence together with its V-gene family, and reads lacking a unique V-gene family were excluded. As a way to deal with suspected cross-contamination and a sequencing artifact, a later analysis dropped 640 or so nucleotide sequences that were highly shared and had low generation probability. For each public chain, a later analysis derived a clonal expansion index from normalized ranks of inferred template counts within each repertoire. A later analysis computed generation probabilities with a VDJ recombination model fitted to out-of-frame rearrangements, and checked the results against IGoR. Hypergeometric tests were used in a later analysis to score TCR-TCR, TCR-HLA and TCR-CMV co-occurrence, with a repertoire-size bias correction applied to the TCR pairs. To estimate false discovery rates, a later analysis permuted the HLA or CMV assignments 20 times. In a later analysis, co-occurring TCRs were grouped using DBSCAN, and TCRdist sequence similarity was added for clustering within HLA-allele-positive subsets. Repertoires with fewer than 30,000 or more than 120,000 public chains were left out of co-occurrence clustering, as were four to six repertoires with anomalous nucleotide sharing. TCRdb took over this immuneACCESS table, retaining in-frame rearrangements with V and J assigned. Such tables are incomplete; in checked studies, under half of the missing clones stem from an unresolved V gene, and the remainder is unexplained. V and J calls and clone size are given by that table; D and trimming were obtained from the DNA. This sample is represented by about 270,000 clones; roughly two thirds of them were singletons. The ten largest clones capture 2% to 2.5% of the sample.

The CDR1 and CDR2 encoded by the germline V gene are LGHNA and YNFKEQ. The CDR3 spans 14 residues, from the cysteine through the phenylalanine. Only the CDR3 DNA is retained, 42 bases long and in frame from the first base. The sequence came from a female donor in good health and CMV-seronegative. Recombination connected TRBV4-2 to TRBJ2-5; the best D guess is TRBD2, with 6 bases matching. Near its end, the DNA agrees better with TRBJ2-7, so the J call may be wrong. Sequenced: PBMCs. Here is the DNA: TGTGCCAGCAGCCAAGGGGACTGGTTCTACGAGCAGTACTTC. Translation gives CASSQGDWFYEQYF.